A single sample is the source of the 13 T cell receptor beta chains below, sequenced in a study of blood T cell repertoires in COVID-19. Generated by immunoSEQ multiplex PCR, the TCRdb table keeps only in-frame clones and is missing some. Altogether over 100,000 clones are present, around 86% being singletons, with the ten largest covering over 10%. Sequencing was performed on peripheral blood. These receptor sequences come from a woman aged 70 to 79 with COVID-19, enrolled during active disease.

Written as DNA, the CDR3 is TGTGCCAGCAGCTTTCGCGGGACAGGGGAAGAAAAACTGTTTTTT. This codes for CASSFRGTGEEKLFF. The chain links TRBV7-2 to TRBJ1-4, with 10 bases identical to TRBD1. CDR3 length: 15 residues. The germline V gene encodes CDR1 SGHTA and CDR2 FQGNSA. Trimming at V came to 3 bases and at J to 8 bases, leaving 6 bases not matched to a gene.

V gene TRBV7-9 combines with J gene TRBJ1-2; the D is unclear. V was trimmed by 5 bases and J by 6 bases, leaving 7 bases between them. This CDR3 region has 11 residues. Germline V lookup: CDR1 SEHNR, CDR2 FQNEAQ (reference sequence). As DNA, the CDR3 is TGTGCCAGCAGCCCCTCCGATGGCTACACCTTC. This gives the protein CASSPSDGYTF.

This rearrangement joins TRBV19 to TRBJ2-5; 8 positions agree with TRBD2. There are 14 residues in the CDR3. The germline V gene encodes CDR1 LNHDA and CDR2 SQIVND (reference sequence). J was trimmed by 5 bases and V by 6 bases; bases with no gene match: 8. This CDR3 reads CASRLGLDGETQYF. The DNA for the CDR3 is TGTGCCAGTAGACTGGGACTAGACGGGGAGACCCAGTACTTC. The full variable domain, rest sourced from reference TRBV19 and TRBJ2-5, is DGGITQSPKYLFRKEGQNVTLSCEQNLNHDAMYWYRQDPGQGLRLIYYSQIVNDFQKGDIAEGYSVSREKKESFPLTVTSAQKNPTAFYLCASRLGLDGETQYFGPGTRLLVL.

This sequence joins TRBV15 and TRBJ2-1, with TRBD2 matching over 9 bases. J lost 4 bases, V lost 5 bases, and 6 bases had no gene match. In germline, CDR1 is LNHNV, CDR2 YYDKDF (reference sequence). The CDR3 has 15 residues. The CDR3 DNA sequence: TGTGCCACCAGCGCCGGGACTAGCTATTACAATGAGCAGTTCTTC. Its translation: CATSAGTSYYNEQFF. The full variable domain, its missing parts supplied by reference TRBV15 and TRBJ2-1, is DAMVIQNPRYQVTQFGKPVTLSCSQTLNHNVMYWYQQKSSQAPKLLFHYYDKDFNNEADTPDNFQSRRPNTSFCFLDIRSPGLGDTAMYLCATSAGTSYYNEQFFGPGTRLTVL.

V gene TRBV18 combines with J gene TRBJ2-5; D remains unclear. Trimming removed 6 bases from V and 1 base from J, with 15 bases in between. Germline V gene lookup returns CDR1 KGHSH and CDR2 LQKENI. The CDR3 consists of 15 residues. The CDR3 nucleotides read TGTGCCAGCTCGTCCTACCAAAGTCCCCAAGAGACCCAGTACTTC. Translating it yields CASSSYQSPQETQYF.

This chain links TRBV7-2 with TRBJ1-5; tentatively, D is TRBD1 (5 bases). Germline CDR1 and CDR2: SGHTA and FQGNSA. The CDR3 is 14 residues long. Trimming pared 7 bases from V and 6 bases from J, leaving 16 bases between. The DNA of the CDR3 is TGTGCCAGCACCCCCCGGGGGGGAGGTCAGCCCCAGCATTTT. Translated: CASTPRGGGQPQHF.

This clone was seen once. This chain connects TRBV28 to TRBJ2-7; 12 bases fit TRBD1. Trimming removed 6 bases from V and 2 bases from J; junction bases left unmatched: 5. The germline V gene has CDR1 MDHEN and CDR2 SYDVKM. CDR3 length: 15 amino acids. CDR3 DNA sequence: TGTGCCAGCAGCGCCCGGGACAGGGGGCCCTACGAGCAGTACTTC. Amino acid sequence: CASSARDRGPYEQYF.

As to this clone: Other DNA sequences of this sample code for an identical CDR3. The chain is built from TRBV7-9 and TRBJ1-2, with D perhaps TRBD1 (5 bases). CDR3 length: 12 residues. CDR1 SEHNR and CDR2 FQNEAQ come from the germline V gene (reference sequence). Between the trimmed V and J ends, which lost 1 base and 5 bases, there was a span of 5 bases. CDR3 region: CASSLEGYGYTF. CDR3 DNA sequence: TGTGCCAGCAGCTTAGAGGGGTATGGCTACACCTTC.

This sequence joins TRBV5-1 and TRBJ1-1; 9 bases are a match to TRBD1. Germline V gene data show CDR1 as SGHRS and CDR2 as YFSETQ. CDR3 length equals 14 residues. J gave up 1 base and V 4 bases, and 2 bases lay outside the gene matches. CDR3 bases: TGCGCCAGCAGCCCACAGGGGGCGAACACTGAAGCTTTCTTT. Its translation: CASSPQGANTEAFF.

V and J are TRBV27 and TRBJ1-3; 8 bases agree with TRBD1. Germline CDR1 and CDR2: MNHEY and SMNVEV (reference sequence). With 5 bases clipped from V and 1 base from J, the junction kept 4 bases outside the gene matches. The CDR3 runs 15 residues. The CDR3 DNA reads TGTGCCAGCAGTCTCCGGGACAGGTCTGGAAACACCATATATTTT. This encodes CASSLRDRSGNTIYF.

This clone was seen only once. V and J are TRBV10-3 and TRBJ2-3, with D unresolved. There are 13 residues in the CDR3. Trimming removed 4 bases at V and 5 bases at J, with 10 bases between. CDR1 is ENHRY and CDR2 is SYGVKD in the germline V gene. The CDR3 DNA is TGTGCCATCAGTGCAGAACCACAAGATACGCAGTATTTT. This encodes CAISAEPQDTQYF.

The V gene is TRBV18, the J gene TRBJ1-4; the match to TRBD1 covers 7 bases. The V segment lost 1 base and the J segment 11 bases; nucleotides outside the gene matches: 4. CDR3 length: 13 amino acids. From germline, CDR1 is KGHSH and CDR2 LQKENI. CDR3 loop: CASSPQGANKLFF. The CDR3 DNA reads TGTGCCAGCTCACCACAGGGGGCGAATAAACTGTTTTTT.

This chain uses TRBV5-1 with TRBJ2-5; D possibly corresponds to TRBD2 (5 bases). The V gene's germline CDR1 is SGHRS and CDR2 YFSETQ. V shed 3 bases and J shed 2 bases, with 17 bases lying between them. The CDR3 loop spans 16 amino acids. In DNA, the CDR3 is TGCGCCAGCAGCTACGGACGGGGATGGGGACAAGAGACCCAGTACTTC. Amino acid sequence: CASSYGRGWGQETQYF.